This entry lists 8 T cell receptor beta chains sequenced from one sample in a study of T cell repertoires in cytomegalovirus infection. TCRdb re-analysed the reads in MiXCR, keeping a single row per CDR3 protein. Here the sample spans 200,000 to 300,000 distinct CDR3 sequences, 9% to 15% being singletons. Specimen: PBMCs. The receptor set was obtained from a human donor in good health (CMV status not recorded). Some clones in this sample may be carry-over from other donors' samples.

This clonotype showed up many times. The J gene is TRBJ1-5, the V gene TRBV7-2; TRBD1 is a possible D gene (5 bases). The CDR3 covers 16 residues. Looked up from germline, CDR1 is SGHTA and CDR2 is FQGNSA. V was shortened by 6 bases and J by 2 bases, with 17 bases between the two germline ends. CDR3 nucleotides: TGTGCCAGCAGTCAACAGGCTTTAGGGGGCAATCAGCCCCAGCATTTT. Its protein is CASSQQALGGNQPQHF.

V gene TRBV6-1 combines with J gene TRBJ2-3, with TRBD1 matching 7 bases. V shed 5 bases, J shed 1 base, and the junction held 9 bases outside the gene matches. CDR3 size: 16 residues. Germline loops: CDR1 MNHNS, CDR2 SASEGT. The CDR3 bases are TGTGCCAGCAGTTCCCCAGACAGGGCGGGCACAGATACGCAGTATTTT. This sequence encodes CASSSPDRAGTDTQYF.

The table lists this clonotype with many counts. The chain uses TRBV7-2 and TRBJ1-3, with D hard to call. This CDR3 is built from 13 residues. Germline V gene sequence: CDR1 SGHTA, CDR2 FQGNSA. V was shortened by 3 bases and J by 14 bases, with 17 bases between the two germline ends. This chain's CDR3 is CASSFPGLRTVYF. CDR3 bases: TGTGCCAGCAGCTTTCCGGGCCTCCGGACGGTATATTTT.

In this sample, this clonotype turned up many times. The chain recombines TRBV7-2 with TRBJ2-5; 11 positions match TRBD1. The CDR3 is made up of 14 amino acids. Germline V CDR1 and CDR2: SGHTA, FQGNSA. J lost 4 bases, V lost 4 bases, and 2 bases had no gene match. The CDR3 region has the DNA TGTGCCAGCAGCTACGGGACAGGGGGAGAGACCCAGTACTTC. It yields the protein CASSYGTGGETQYF.

The CDR3 bases are TGTGCCAGCTCACCACCGGGTGTCAGGTCGTATGGCTACACCTTC. Its protein product is CASSPPGVRSYGYTF. The rearrangement links TRBV18 to TRBJ1-2; D unclear. Trimming shortened V by 0 bases and J by 5 bases, and 13 bases separated the two germline ends. This CDR3 is built from 15 residues. CDR1 and CDR2 (germline): KGHSH, LQKENI.

This clonotype was seen many times. The chain combines TRBV19 with TRBJ1-5; no reliable D call. CDR3 length: 13 residues. The germline gives CDR1 LNHDA, CDR2 SQIVND (reference sequence). V was cut by 3 bases and J by 4 bases, with 7 bases left in between. The CDR3 loop is CASSIDGNQPQHF. The CDR3 DNA reads TGTGCCAGTAGTATTGACGGGAATCAGCCCCAGCATTTT.

The sample holds a few counts of this clonotype. DNA of the CDR3: TGTGCCAGCTCACCAGAGGGGCGCGATAATGAGCAGTTCTTC. Amino acid sequence: CASSPEGRDNEQFF. This sequence joins TRBV18 and TRBJ2-1, with D possibly called TRBD1 or TRBD2 (5 bases each). The CDR3 consists of 14 residues. Germline CDR1 KGHSH, CDR2 LQKENI. V was pared by 2 bases and J by 7 bases, with 12 bases between.

This clonotype was counted between two and nine times. The rearrangement links TRBV20-1 to TRBJ1-1; D is unresolved. CDR3 size: 15 residues. CDR1 DFQATT and CDR2 SNEGSKA come from the germline V gene (reference sequence). Trimming pared 6 bases from V and 4 bases from J, leaving 21 bases between. CDR3 sequence: CSANPIREGGTEAFF. CDR3 bases: TGCAGTGCGAATCCTATAAGGGAGGGTGGCACTGAAGCTTTCTTT.